The following is a TCR beta chain sequence with its context. This clone occurred a few times. Its antigen is currently not known. The sample holds no much larger clone one base away, and base qualities are not on file. The germline V gene (reference sequence) provides CDR1 SEHNR and CDR2 FQNEAQ. The CDR3 runs 13 amino acids, cysteine and phenylalanine included. Only the CDR3 DNA stays, 39 bases, in frame from base 1. Germline trimming: 0 bases from V, 10 bases from J; junction bases outside gene matches: 2. The trial excluded patients who had a history of autoimmune disease or were on systemic immunosuppression. Peripheral blood for TCR sequencing was collected from all dose cohorts at baseline, on cycle 4 day 1, and on cycle 7 day 1. The samples were taken from a phase I, first-in-human, multicenter, open-label dose-escalation trial of ivuxolimab. Adults with locally advanced or metastatic melanoma, renal cell carcinoma, hepatocellular carcinoma or head and neck squamous cell carcinoma were enrolled in the trial. Before TCR sequencing, CD4+ T cells and CD8+ T cells from peripheral blood were sorted into separate populations.

These data are taken from a study of OX40 agonist ivuxolimab in advanced cancers. With regard to the full study: Ivuxolimab was a fully human IgG2 agonistic monoclonal antibody targeting the costimulatory receptor OX40 (CD134). Intravenous ivuxolimab was administered to patients every 2 weeks at six dose levels: 0.01, 0.1, 0.3, 1.5, 3 and 10 mg/kg. Among the 50 to 55 dose-escalation patients, approximately 20 had hepatocellular carcinoma, approximately 15 melanoma, 9 renal cell carcinoma and 9 head and neck cancer. The dose-escalation cohort was about 86% male with a mean age of approximately 59 years, ranging from roughly 20 to 80. Prior anti-PD-1, anti-PD-L1 or anti-CTLA-4 therapy was permitted, and checkpoint inhibitors had been received by approximately 39% of dose-escalation patients. Three dose-escalation patients achieved partial responses, one with hepatocellular carcinoma and two with cutaneous melanoma. The purpose of peripheral TCRbeta sequencing was to test whether ivuxolimab changed TCR sequence diversity and led to clonal T-cell expansion. The paper covers the monotherapy dose-escalation part of the phase I ivuxolimab trial, which included N of about 50 patients.

Genomic DNA was isolated from the sorted cells so that the TCRbeta CDR3 region could be sequenced. The immunoSEQ Assay was used for sequencing of TCRbeta CDR3 regions. This immuneACCESS table, as held by TCRdb, lists in-frame sequences with V and J called but not all clones. Of the missing ones, under half trace to an unresolved V gene in checked studies; the others have no known cause. The sample includes 100,000 to 150,000 clones, with 85% to 95% observed a single time. The biggest ten clones account for roughly 0.85% of the sample. Study-wide findings and limitations: The antigen specificity of the peripheral T cells that underwent clonal expansion was not determined. Low levels of normalized T-cell clonal expansion were also shown by some nonresponding patients. At doses from 0.1 to 3.0 mg/kg, clonal expansion was seen in both CD4+ and CD8+ blood T cells between baseline and week 6. After ivuxolimab, more expanded clones were found on average in CD8+ T cells than in CD4+ T cells. In the 0.1-3.0 mg/kg groups, partial responders were among the patients with the lowest normalized peripheral clonal expansion, particularly in CD8+ T cells.

The TCR originated in an adult with an advanced solid tumor such as melanoma, head and neck, liver or kidney cancer. The sample here was CD4+ or CD8+ T cells sorted from blood, taken in a trial of the OX40 agonist ivuxolimab. The receptor chain draws on TRBV7-9 and TRBJ1-2, with TRBD1 identical over 10 junction bases. The CDR3 protein sequence reads: CASSLARQGAYTF. The DNA reads as follows: TGTGCCAGCAGCTTAGCTCGACAGGGGGCCTACACCTTC.